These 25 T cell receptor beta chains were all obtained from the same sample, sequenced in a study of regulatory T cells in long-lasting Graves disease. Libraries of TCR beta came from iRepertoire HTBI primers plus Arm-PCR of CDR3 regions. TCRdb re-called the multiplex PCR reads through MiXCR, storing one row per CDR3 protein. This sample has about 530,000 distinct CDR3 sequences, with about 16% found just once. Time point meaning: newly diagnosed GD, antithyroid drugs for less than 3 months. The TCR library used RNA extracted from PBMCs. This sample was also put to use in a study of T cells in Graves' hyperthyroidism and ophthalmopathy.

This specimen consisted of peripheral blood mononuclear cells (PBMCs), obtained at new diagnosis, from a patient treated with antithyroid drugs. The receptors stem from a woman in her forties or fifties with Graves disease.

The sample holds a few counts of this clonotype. The CDR3 bases are TGTGCCAGCAGCTTAGAGCGGCTCTCTGGGGACACCATATATTTT. It codes for CASSLERLSGDTIYF. The chain combines TRBV7-4 with TRBJ1-3; no reliable D call. This CDR3 comprises 15 residues. V dropped 1 base and J dropped 8 bases, with 15 bases sitting between them. Looked up from germline, CDR1 is SGHVT and CDR2 is SQSDAQ.

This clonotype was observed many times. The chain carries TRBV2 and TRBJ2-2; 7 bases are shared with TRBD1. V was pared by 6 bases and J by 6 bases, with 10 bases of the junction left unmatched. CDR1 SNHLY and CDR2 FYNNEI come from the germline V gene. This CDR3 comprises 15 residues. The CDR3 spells CASRKGAQVAGELFF. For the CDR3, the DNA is TGTGCCAGCAGGAAGGGGGCGCAGGTTGCCGGGGAGCTGTTTTTT.

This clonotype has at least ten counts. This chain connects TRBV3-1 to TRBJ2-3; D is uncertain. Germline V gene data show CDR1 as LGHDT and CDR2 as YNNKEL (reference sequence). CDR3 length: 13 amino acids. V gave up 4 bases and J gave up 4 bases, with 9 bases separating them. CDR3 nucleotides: TGTGCCAGCAGCCCGCTAGGTGCAGATACGCAGTATTTT. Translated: CASSPLGADTQYF.

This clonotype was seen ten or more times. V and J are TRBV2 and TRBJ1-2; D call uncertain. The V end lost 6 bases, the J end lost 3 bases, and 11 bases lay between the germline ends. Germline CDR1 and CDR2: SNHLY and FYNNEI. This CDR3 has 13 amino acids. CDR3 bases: TGTGCCAGCAGCCGAGGAACGGACTATGGCTACACCTTC. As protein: CASSRGTDYGYTF. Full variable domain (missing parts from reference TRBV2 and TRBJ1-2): EPEVTQTPSHQVTQMGQEVILRCVPISNHLYFYWYRQILGQKVEFLVSFYNNEISEKSEIFDDQFSVERPDGSNFTLKIRSTKLEDSAMYFCASSRGTDYGYTFGSGTRLTVV.

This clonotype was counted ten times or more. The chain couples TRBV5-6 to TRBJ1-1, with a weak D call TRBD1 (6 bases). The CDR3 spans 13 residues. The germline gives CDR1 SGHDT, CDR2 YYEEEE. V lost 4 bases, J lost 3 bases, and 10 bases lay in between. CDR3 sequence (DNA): TGTGCCAGCAGCGAAACAGGGTACACTGAAGCTTTCTTT. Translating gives CASSETGYTEAFF.

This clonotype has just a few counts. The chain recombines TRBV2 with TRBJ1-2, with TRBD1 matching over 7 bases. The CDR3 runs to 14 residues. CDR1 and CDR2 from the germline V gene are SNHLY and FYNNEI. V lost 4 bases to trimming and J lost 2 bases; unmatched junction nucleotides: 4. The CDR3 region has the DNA TGTGCCAGCAGTGCGGGACAGCGAAACTATGGCTACACCTTC. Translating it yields CASSAGQRNYGYTF.

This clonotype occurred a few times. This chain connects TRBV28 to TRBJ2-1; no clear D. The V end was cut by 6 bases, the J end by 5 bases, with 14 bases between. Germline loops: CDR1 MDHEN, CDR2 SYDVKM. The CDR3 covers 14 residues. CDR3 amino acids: CASSLPQRHNEQFF. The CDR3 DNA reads TGTGCCAGCAGCCTCCCCCAGCGCCACAATGAGCAGTTCTTC.

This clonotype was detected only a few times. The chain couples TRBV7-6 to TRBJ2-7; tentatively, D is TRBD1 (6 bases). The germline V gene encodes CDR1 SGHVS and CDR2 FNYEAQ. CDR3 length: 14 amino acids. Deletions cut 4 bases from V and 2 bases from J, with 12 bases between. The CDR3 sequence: CASSSGVSAYEQYF. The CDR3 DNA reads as TGTGCCAGCAGCTCAGGGGTCTCCGCCTACGAGCAGTACTTC. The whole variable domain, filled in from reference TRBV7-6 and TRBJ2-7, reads GAGVSQSPRYKVTKRGQDVALRCDPISGHVSLYWYRQALGQGPEFLTYFNYEAQQDKSGLPNDRFSAERPEGSISTLTIQRTEQRDSAMYRCASSSGVSAYEQYFGPGTRLTVT.

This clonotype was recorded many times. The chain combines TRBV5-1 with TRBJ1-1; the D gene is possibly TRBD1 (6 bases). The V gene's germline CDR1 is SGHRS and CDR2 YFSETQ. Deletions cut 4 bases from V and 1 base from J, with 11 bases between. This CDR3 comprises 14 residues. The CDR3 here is CASSPGHQNTEAFF. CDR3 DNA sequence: TGCGCCAGCAGCCCGGGACACCAGAACACTGAAGCTTTCTTT.

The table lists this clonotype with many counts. CDR3 sequence: CATSDSPTLYGYTF. The CDR3 DNA reads as TGTGCCACCAGTGATTCCCCGACTCTCTATGGCTACACCTTC. V is TRBV24-1 and J is TRBJ1-2, with no clear D. V lost 2 bases to trimming and J lost 4 bases, with 10 bases between them. The germline CDR1 and CDR2 sequences are KGHDR and SFDVKD. This CDR3 has 14 residues.

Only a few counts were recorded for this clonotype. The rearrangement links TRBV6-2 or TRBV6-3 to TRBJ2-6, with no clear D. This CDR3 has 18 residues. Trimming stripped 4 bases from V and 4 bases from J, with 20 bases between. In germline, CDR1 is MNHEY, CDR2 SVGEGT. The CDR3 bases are TGTGCCAGCAGTTTCAACCCGTCCCTCCCTGGGGGGGCCAACGTCCTGACTTTC. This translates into CASSFNPSLPGGANVLTF.

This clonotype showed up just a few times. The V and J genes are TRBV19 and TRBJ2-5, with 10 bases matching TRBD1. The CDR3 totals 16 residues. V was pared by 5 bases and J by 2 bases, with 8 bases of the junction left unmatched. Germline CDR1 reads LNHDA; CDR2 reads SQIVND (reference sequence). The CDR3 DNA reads TGTGCCAGTAGTCTACGGACAGGGGGAACGCAAGAGACCCAGTACTTC. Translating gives CASSLRTGGTQETQYF.

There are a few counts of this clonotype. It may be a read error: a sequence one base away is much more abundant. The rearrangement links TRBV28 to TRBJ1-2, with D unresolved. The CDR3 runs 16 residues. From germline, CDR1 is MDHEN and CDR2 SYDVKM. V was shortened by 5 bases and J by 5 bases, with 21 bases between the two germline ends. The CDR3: CASSTGSGLPHYGYTF. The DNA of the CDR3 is TGTGCCAGCAGTACGGGCTCAGGCCTACCACATTATGGCTACACCTTC.

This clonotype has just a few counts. The CDR3 spells CASQRGRLAGGWGEQFF. CDR3 in DNA: TGTGCCAGTCAACGAGGAAGACTAGCGGGGGGTTGGGGTGAGCAGTTCTTC. The chain uses TRBV19 and TRBJ2-1, with 13 bases aligning to TRBD2. The trim removed 8 bases at V and 9 bases at J, leaving 16 bases unmatched. CDR1 and CDR2 (germline): LNHDA, SQIVND (reference sequence). The CDR3 has 17 amino acids.

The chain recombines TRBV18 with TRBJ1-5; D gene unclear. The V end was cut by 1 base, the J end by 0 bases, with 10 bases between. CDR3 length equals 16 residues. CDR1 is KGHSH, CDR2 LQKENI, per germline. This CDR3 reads CASSPRGGSSNQPQHF. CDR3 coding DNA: TGTGCCAGCTCACCACGCGGAGGGTCTAGCAATCAGCCCCAGCATTTT.

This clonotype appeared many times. The CDR3 reads CASSNRVLAGGTDTQYF. The CDR3 DNA is TGTGCCAGCAGTAATCGAGTACTAGCGGGGGGAACAGATACGCAGTATTTT. The rearrangement uses TRBV6-2 or TRBV6-3 and TRBJ2-3; the match to TRBD2 covers 12 bases. The V gene's germline CDR1 is MNHEY and CDR2 SVGEGT. CDR3 size: 17 residues. The ends lost 5 bases at V and 3 bases at J; junction bases unmatched: 9.

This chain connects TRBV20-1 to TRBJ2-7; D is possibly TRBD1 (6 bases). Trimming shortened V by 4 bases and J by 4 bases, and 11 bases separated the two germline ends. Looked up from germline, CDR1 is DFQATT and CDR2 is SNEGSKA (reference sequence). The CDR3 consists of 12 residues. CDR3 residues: CSATTGSYEQYF. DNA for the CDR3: TGCAGTGCTACTACAGGGTCTTACGAGCAGTACTTC.

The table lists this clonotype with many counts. In nucleotides, the CDR3 is TGTGCCTGGAAAGTAGCGGGGGGCCCGAGCTCCTACGAGCAGTACTTC. It codes for CAWKVAGGPSSYEQYF. The V and J genes are TRBV30 and TRBJ2-7; 10 bases align to TRBD2. The V gene end was trimmed by 4 bases and the J gene end by 0 bases; junction bases not matched to a gene: 9. The CDR3 contains 16 residues. Germline CDR1 reads GTSNPN; CDR2 reads SVGIG (reference sequence).

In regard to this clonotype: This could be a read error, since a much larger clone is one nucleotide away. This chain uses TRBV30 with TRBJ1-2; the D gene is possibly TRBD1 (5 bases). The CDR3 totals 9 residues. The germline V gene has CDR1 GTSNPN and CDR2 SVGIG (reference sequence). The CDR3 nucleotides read TGTGGCGGGGGATATGGCTACACCTTC. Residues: CGGGYGYTF.

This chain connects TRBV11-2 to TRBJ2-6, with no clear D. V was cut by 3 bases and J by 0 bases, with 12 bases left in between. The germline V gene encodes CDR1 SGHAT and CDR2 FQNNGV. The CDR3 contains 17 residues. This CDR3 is CASSFTVLSSGANVLTF. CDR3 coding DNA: TGTGCCAGCAGCTTTACAGTCCTAAGCTCTGGGGCCAACGTCCTGACTTTC.

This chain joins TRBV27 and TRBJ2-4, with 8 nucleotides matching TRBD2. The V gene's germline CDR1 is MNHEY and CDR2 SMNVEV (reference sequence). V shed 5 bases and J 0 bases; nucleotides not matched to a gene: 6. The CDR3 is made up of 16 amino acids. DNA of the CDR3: TGTGCCAGCAGTGGTTTCGGGGGGGTAGCCAAAAACATTCAGTACTTC. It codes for CASSGFGGVAKNIQYF.

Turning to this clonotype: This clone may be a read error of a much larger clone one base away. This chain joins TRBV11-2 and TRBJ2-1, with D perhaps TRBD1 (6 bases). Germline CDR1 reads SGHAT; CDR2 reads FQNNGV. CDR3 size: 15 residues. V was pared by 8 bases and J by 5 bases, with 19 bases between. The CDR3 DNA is TGTGCCAGCCCCGACTGGGGGCTTGGGCACAATGAGCAGTTCTTC. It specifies CASPDWGLGHNEQFF.

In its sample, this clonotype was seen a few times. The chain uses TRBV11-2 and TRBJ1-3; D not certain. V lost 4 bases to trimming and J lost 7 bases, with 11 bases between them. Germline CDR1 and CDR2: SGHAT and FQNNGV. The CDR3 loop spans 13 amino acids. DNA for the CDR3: TGTGCCAGCAGCTCGGGATTTGGGAACACCATATATTTT. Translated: CASSSGFGNTIYF.

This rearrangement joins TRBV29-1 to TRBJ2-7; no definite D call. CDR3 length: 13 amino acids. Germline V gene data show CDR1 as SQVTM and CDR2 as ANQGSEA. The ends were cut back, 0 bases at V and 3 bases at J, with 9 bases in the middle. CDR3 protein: CSVEDETNYEQYF. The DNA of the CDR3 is TGCAGCGTTGAAGATGAGACAAACTACGAGCAGTACTTC.

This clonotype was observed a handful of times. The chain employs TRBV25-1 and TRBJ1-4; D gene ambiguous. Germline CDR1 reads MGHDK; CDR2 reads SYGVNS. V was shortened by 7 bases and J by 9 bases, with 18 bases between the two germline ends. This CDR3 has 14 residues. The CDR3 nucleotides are TGTGCCAGCACCCCCCTGGGTACATTGAAAAAACTGTTTTTT. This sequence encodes CASTPLGTLKKLFF.